These 16 T cell receptor beta chains originate from one sample sequenced in a study of blood T cell repertoires in COVID-19 (dated by TCRdb to 2020 to 2022). The library was generated by the immunoSEQ multiplex PCR assay. The table was pulled from immuneACCESS by TCRdb, which kept in-frame rearrangements only. Such tables lose some clones; where checked, under half of the loss comes from unresolved V genes, and the rest has no known cause. The sample table holds 290,000 or so clones, of which approximately 86% were seen once. The ten largest clonotypes hold over 2.5% of the sample. The sequencing sample was made of PBMCs or T cells enriched from blood (not recorded which). These receptor sequences come from a woman under 30 who had recovered from COVID-19.

The chain uses TRBV7-9 and TRBJ1-4; weak D call: TRBD1 (5 bases). The CDR3 is 14 residues long. Between the trimmed V and J ends, which lost 1 base and 7 bases, there was a span of 10 bases. Germline CDR1 SEHNR, CDR2 FQNEAQ (reference sequence). The CDR3 protein is CASSLGGEAEKLFF. CDR3 nucleotides: TGTGCCAGCAGCTTAGGGGGGGAAGCTGAAAAACTGTTTTTT.

This clone occurred a few times. The V and J genes are TRBV18 and TRBJ1-5; 7 positions match TRBD1. From germline, CDR1 is KGHSH and CDR2 LQKENI. V gave up 1 base and J gave up 3 bases; unmatched junction bases: 6. The CDR3 totals 16 residues. CDR3 loop: CASSPQRGTVNQPQHF. The CDR3 bases are TGTGCCAGCTCACCACAGAGGGGGACAGTCAATCAGCCCCAGCATTTT.

The J gene is TRBJ1-1, the V gene TRBV6-4, with no clear D. The CDR3 contains 13 residues. Germline lookup yields CDR1 MRHNA and CDR2 SNTAGT. V lost 3 bases and J lost 5, with 10 bases in between. CDR3 nucleotide sequence: TGTGCCAGCAGTGATTTTGCGGGGACTGAAGCTTTCTTT. Its translation: CASSDFAGTEAFF.

The chain employs TRBV6-1 and TRBJ1-6; D gene uncertain. V lost 4 bases and J lost 0, with 10 bases in between. The CDR3 has 16 residues. CDR1 is MNHNS, CDR2 SASEGT, per germline. The CDR3 DNA follows: TGTGCCAGCAGTGCACCCACGAGCTCCTATAATTCACCCCTCCACTTT. Protein sequence: CASSAPTSSYNSPLHF.

The chain carries TRBV5-1 and TRBJ2-3, with 13 positions matching TRBD2. CDR3 length: 20 residues. Trimming took 2 bases from V and 5 from J; bases not matched to a gene: 17. Germline values: CDR1 SGHRS, CDR2 YFSETQ. The CDR3 DNA follows: TGCGCCAGCAGCTTAACCGGAAGCTCACTAGCGGGAGGGCGAGGAGATACGCAGTATTTT. Protein sequence: CASSLTGSSLAGGRGDTQYF.

This clone came up once. J is TRBJ1-2 and V is TRBV5-6, with a possible D match to TRBD1 (6 bases). Germline V gene data show CDR1 as SGHDT and CDR2 as YYEEEE. The CDR3 consists of 15 residues. V lost 4 bases to trimming and J lost 2 bases, with 15 bases between them. The CDR3, as DNA: TGTGCCAGCAGCGCCCATCCAGGGGAAAACTATGGCTACACCTTC. Its protein product is CASSAHPGENYGYTF.

The V gene is TRBV27, the J gene TRBJ2-7; 8 bases are a match to TRBD2. Germline CDR1 and CDR2: MNHEY and SMNVEV (reference sequence). Unmatched junction bases numbered 12, after V lost 5 bases and J lost 6 bases. The CDR3 contains 15 residues. The CDR3 nucleotides read TGTGCCAGCAGTCCCGGACCGGGACTAGTCGGCGAGCAGTACTTC. This translates into CASSPGPGLVGEQYF.

This clone was observed a few times. The rearrangement joins TRBV27 to TRBJ2-7, with D perhaps matching TRBD2 (6 bases). Between the trimmed V and J ends, which lost 4 bases and 4 bases, there was a span of 14 bases. Looked up from germline, CDR1 is MNHEY and CDR2 is SMNVEV (reference sequence). This CDR3 spans 14 amino acids. CDR3 DNA sequence: TGTGCCAGCAGTTCCCTAGCGTTTCCGTACGAGCAGTACTTC. This sequence encodes CASSSLAFPYEQYF.

The chain has TRBV12-3 or TRBV12-4 and TRBJ1-5; D is undetermined. V shed 4 bases and J shed 9 bases, with 10 bases lying between them. CDR3 size: 12 residues. Here the CDR3 reads CASSSDGRPQHF. CDR3 coding DNA: TGTGCCAGCAGTTCGGACGGGAGGCCCCAGCATTTT.

The chain is built from TRBV5-1 and TRBJ1-2; TRBD1 agrees at 9 bases. The V gene's germline CDR1 is SGHRS and CDR2 YFSETQ. This CDR3 spans 15 amino acids. V gave up 0 bases and J gave up 6 bases; unmatched junction bases: 6. CDR3 coding DNA: TGCGCCAGCAGCTTGGACAGGGGGCTAAGAGATGGCTACACCTTC. It yields the protein CASSLDRGLRDGYTF.

The genes are TRBV14 and TRBJ1-3; weak D call: TRBD1 (5 bases). CDR1 is SGHDN, CDR2 FVKESK, per germline. V dropped 8 bases and J dropped 4 bases, with 12 bases sitting between them. The CDR3 is made up of 13 amino acids. CDR3 nucleotide sequence: TGTGCCAGCGGGGCCCGCGGAGGAAACACCATATATTTT. Amino acid sequence: CASGARGGNTIYF.

J is TRBJ1-1 and V is TRBV28, with TRBD1 matching 9 bases. After removal of 10 bases from V and 8 bases from J, the junction contained 11 bases not matched to a gene. CDR3 length: 13 amino acids. Germline CDR1 and CDR2: MDHEN and SYDVKM. CDR3 nucleotide sequence: TGTGCCACTCGACAGGGGGGAACACAGGAAGCTTTCTTT. Encoded protein: CATRQGGTQEAFF.

The chain has TRBV21-1 and TRBJ1-1; the D segment call TRBD1 is taken from the table without a DNA check. TRBV21-1 is annotated as a pseudogene. CDR3 length equals 16 residues. CDR3 in amino acids: CASSKGQGALLTEAFF. The CDR3, as DNA: TGTGCCAGCAGCAAAGGACAGGGGGCGTTGCTCACTGAAGCTTTCTTT.

Comments on this clone: One end of the junction is discordant with germline, which a read error may explain. J is TRBJ1-2 and V is TRBV30, with 8 nucleotides matching TRBD1. This CDR3 has 12 residues. Germline CDR1 GTSNPN, CDR2 SVGIG (reference sequence). The CDR3 sequence: CARRTGNYGYTF. DNA of the CDR3: TGTGCCCGGAGGACAGGGAACTATGGCTACACCTTC.

This chain joins TRBV27 and TRBJ2-2, with 11 bases that match TRBD2. The V gene end was trimmed by 8 bases and the J gene end by 8 bases; junction bases not matched to a gene: 19. Germline assignment: CDR1 MNHEY and CDR2 SMNVEV (reference sequence). The CDR3 has 18 amino acids. Written as DNA, the CDR3 is TGTGCCAGCCGGGACAGGATCTTTCTAGCGGGAGGAGGGGGGGAGCTGTTTTTT. Translation: CASRDRIFLAGGGGELFF.

The V gene is TRBV5-1, the J gene TRBJ2-1, with 8 nucleotides matching TRBD2. J was trimmed by 5 bases and V by 2 bases; bases with no gene match: 6. The germline V gene encodes CDR1 SGHRS and CDR2 YFSETQ. The CDR3 has 15 amino acids. The CDR3 bases are TGCGCCAGCAGCTTAGATCCAGCGGGAGACAATGAGCAGTTCTTC. Translating gives CASSLDPAGDNEQFF.